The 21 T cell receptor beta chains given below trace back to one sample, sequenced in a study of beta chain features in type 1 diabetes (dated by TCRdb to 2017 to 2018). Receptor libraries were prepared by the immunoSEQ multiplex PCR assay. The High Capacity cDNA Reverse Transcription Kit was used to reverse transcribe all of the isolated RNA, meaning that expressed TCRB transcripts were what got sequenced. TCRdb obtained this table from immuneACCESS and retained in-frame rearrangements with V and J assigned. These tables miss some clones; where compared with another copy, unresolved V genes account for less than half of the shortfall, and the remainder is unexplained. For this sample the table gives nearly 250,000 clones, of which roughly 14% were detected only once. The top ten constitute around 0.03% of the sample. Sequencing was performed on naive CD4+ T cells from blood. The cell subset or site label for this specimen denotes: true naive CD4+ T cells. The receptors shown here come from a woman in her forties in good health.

The CDR3 sequence is CSVVGQRAGYTF. The CDR3 DNA follows: TGCAGCGTTGTCGGACAGAGGGCTGGCTACACCTTC. The rearrangement links TRBV29-1 to TRBJ1-2; D may be TRBD1 (6 bases). The germline CDR1 and CDR2 sequences are SQVTM and ANQGSEA. CDR3 length: 12 amino acids. V was shortened by 4 bases and J by 7 bases, with 13 bases between the two germline ends.

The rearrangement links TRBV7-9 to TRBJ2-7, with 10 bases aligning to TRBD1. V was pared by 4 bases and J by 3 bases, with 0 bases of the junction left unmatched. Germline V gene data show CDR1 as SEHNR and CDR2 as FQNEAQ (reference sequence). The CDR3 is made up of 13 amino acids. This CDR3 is CASSWDRGYEQYF. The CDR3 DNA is TGTGCCAGCAGCTGGGACAGGGGCTACGAGCAGTACTTC.

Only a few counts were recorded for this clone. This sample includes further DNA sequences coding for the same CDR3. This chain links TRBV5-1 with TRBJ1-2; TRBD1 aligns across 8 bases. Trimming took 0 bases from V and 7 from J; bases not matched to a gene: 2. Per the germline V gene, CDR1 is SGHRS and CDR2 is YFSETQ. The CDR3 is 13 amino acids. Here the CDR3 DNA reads TGCGCCAGCAGCTTGGGACAGGGGAGTGGCTACACCTTC. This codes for CASSLGQGSGYTF.

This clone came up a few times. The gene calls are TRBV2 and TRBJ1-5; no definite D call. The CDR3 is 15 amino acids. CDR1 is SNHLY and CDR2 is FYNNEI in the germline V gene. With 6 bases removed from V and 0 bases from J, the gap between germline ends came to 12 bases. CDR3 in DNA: TGTGCCAGCAGGTTGACAAGGTATAGCAATCAGCCCCAGCATTTT. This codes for CASRLTRYSNQPQHF.

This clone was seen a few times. CDR3 in DNA: TGCGCCAGCAGCTCGGGGCGTGGCAGGGGTGATGAGCAGTTCTTC. Translated, it gives CASSSGRGRGDEQFF. The rearrangement joins TRBV5-1 to TRBJ2-1, with D perhaps TRBD1 (6 bases). This CDR3 is built from 15 residues. V lost 3 bases to trimming and J lost 8 bases, with 18 bases between them. CDR1 is SGHRS, CDR2 YFSETQ, per germline.

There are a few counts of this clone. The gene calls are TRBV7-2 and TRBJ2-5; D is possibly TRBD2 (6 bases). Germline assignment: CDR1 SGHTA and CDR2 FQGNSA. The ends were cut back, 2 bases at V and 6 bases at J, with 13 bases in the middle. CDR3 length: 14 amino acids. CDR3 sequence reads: CASSLTGVLQTQYF. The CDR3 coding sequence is TGTGCCAGCAGCTTAACGGGGGTCCTACAGACCCAGTACTTC.

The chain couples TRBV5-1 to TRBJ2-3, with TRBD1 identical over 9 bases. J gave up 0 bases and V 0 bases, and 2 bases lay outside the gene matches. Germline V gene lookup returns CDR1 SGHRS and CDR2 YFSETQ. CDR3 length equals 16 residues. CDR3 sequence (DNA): TGCGCCAGCAGCTTGGGGGGGACAGGGAGCACAGATACGCAGTATTTT. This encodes CASSLGGTGSTDTQYF.

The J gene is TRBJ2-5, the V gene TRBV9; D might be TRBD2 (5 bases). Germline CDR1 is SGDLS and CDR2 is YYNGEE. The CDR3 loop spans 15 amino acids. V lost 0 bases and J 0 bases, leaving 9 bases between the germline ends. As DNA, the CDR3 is TGTGCCAGCAGCGTAGAGCTGAGGGACCAAGAGACCCAGTACTTC. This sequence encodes CASSVELRDQETQYF.

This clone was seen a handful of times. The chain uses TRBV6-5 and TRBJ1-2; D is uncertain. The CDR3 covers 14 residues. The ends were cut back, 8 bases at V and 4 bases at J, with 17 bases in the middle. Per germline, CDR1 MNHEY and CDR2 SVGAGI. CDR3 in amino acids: CASRFAWEGYGYTF. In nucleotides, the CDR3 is TGTGCCAGCCGTTTTGCGTGGGAGGGCTATGGCTACACCTTC.

For the CDR3, the DNA is TGTGCCAGCTCACCGACAGTCAACCCATACAATGAGCAGTTCTTC. Protein sequence: CASSPTVNPYNEQFF. The rearrangement uses TRBV18 and TRBJ2-1; D might be TRBD1 (5 bases). With 3 bases removed from V and 4 bases from J, the gap between germline ends came to 13 bases. The CDR3 totals 15 residues. The germline gives CDR1 KGHSH, CDR2 LQKENI.

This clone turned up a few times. The chain's CDR3 is CASSLTSADTGELFF. The CDR3 coding sequence is TGCGCCAGCAGCTTGACTAGCGCCGACACCGGGGAGCTGTTTTTT. The chain is built from TRBV5-1 and TRBJ2-2; 7 bases agree with TRBD2. Trimming at V came to 1 base and at J to 3 bases, leaving 3 bases not matched to a gene. The CDR3 loop spans 15 amino acids. Per germline, CDR1 SGHRS and CDR2 YFSETQ.

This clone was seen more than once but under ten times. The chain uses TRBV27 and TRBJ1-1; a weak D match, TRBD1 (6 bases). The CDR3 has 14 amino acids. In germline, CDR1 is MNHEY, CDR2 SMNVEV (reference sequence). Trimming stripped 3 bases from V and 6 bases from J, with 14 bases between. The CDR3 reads CASSLNRVGAEAFF. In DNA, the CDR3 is TGTGCCAGCAGTTTGAACAGGGTAGGCGCTGAAGCTTTCTTT.

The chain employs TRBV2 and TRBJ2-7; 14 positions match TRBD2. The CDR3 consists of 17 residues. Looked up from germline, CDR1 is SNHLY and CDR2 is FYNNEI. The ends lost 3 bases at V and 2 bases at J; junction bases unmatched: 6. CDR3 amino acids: CASSDSGLAGVPYEQYF. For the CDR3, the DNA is TGTGCCAGCAGTGACTCGGGACTAGCGGGGGTCCCCTACGAGCAGTACTTC.

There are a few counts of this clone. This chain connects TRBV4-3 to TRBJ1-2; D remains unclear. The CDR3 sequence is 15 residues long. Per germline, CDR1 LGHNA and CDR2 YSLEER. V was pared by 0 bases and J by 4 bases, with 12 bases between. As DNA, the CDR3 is TGCGCCAGCAGCCAAGATAGCGGGCAGGCCTATGGCTACACCTTC. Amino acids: CASSQDSGQAYGYTF.

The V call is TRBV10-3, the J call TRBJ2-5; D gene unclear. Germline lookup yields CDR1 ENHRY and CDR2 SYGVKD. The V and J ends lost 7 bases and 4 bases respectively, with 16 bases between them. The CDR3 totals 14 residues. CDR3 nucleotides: TGTGCCATCACTCCAGGCCCAACGGTAGAGACCCAGTACTTC. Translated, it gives CAITPGPTVETQYF.

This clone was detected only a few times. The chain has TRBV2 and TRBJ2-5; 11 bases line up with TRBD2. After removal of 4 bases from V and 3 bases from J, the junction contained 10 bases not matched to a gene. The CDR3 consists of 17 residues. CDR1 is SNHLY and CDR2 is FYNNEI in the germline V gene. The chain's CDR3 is CASSVSGGASHKETQYF. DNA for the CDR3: TGTGCCAGCAGTGTTAGCGGGGGGGCGTCGCACAAAGAGACCCAGTACTTC.

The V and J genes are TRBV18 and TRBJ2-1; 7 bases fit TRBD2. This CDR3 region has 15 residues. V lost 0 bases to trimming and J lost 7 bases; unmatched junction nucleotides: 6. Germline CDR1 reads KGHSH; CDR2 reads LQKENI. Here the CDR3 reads CASSPPIGTTNEQFF. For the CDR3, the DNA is TGTGCCAGCTCACCACCAATAGGGACTACGAATGAGCAGTTCTTC.

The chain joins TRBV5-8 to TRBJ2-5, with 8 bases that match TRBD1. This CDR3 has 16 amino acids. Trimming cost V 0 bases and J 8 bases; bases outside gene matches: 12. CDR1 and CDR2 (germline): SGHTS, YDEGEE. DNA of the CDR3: TGTGCCAGCAGCTTGGGTAAATCCGGGACAGGTGTAACCCAGTACTTC. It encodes CASSLGKSGTGVTQYF.

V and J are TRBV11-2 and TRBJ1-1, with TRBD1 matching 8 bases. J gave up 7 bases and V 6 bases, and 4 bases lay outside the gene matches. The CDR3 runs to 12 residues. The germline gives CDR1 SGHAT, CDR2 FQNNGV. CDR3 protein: CASRRDRGEAFF. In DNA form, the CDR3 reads TGTGCCAGCAGACGTGACAGGGGTGAAGCTTTCTTT.

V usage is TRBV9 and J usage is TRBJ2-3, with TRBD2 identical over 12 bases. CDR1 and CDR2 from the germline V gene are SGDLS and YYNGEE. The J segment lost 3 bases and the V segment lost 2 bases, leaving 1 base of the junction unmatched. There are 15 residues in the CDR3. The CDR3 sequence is CASSVGLAGTDTQYF. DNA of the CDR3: TGTGCCAGCAGCGTCGGACTAGCGGGGACAGATACGCAGTATTTT.

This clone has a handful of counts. CDR3 sequence reads: CASSLADRVPKETQYF. In DNA, the CDR3 is TGCGCCAGCAGCTTGGCAGACAGGGTCCCAAAAGAGACCCAGTACTTC. V is TRBV5-1 and J is TRBJ2-5, with 7 bases lining up with TRBD1. This CDR3 comprises 16 residues. Trimming took 0 bases from V and 3 from J; bases not matched to a gene: 8. Germline CDR1 and CDR2: SGHRS and YFSETQ.